These T cell receptor beta chains were read from a single sample in a study of T cells after yellow fever vaccination. One entry per CDR3 protein results from TCRdb running MiXCR on the 5' RACE reads. The profile covers a few hundred thousand distinct CDR3 sequences, with 6% to 7.5% appearing a single time and more than 0.8% taken by the ten largest. Sample: CD4+ T cells sorted from PBMCs, taken 15 days after the yellow fever booster vaccination. Every receptor here comes from a man aged 25-40 years who received the YFV17D yellow fever vaccine. Both conserved end residues are part of each CDR3. The order of the fields is J gene, V gene, clone size, D gene, CDR3 length, CDR3 protein, CDR3 DNA. A D gene is named only where the DNA matches it firmly. The size field is filled for only some rows; it gives once, few, many or a size class.

J: TRBJ2-5; V: TRBV7-7; size: -; D: TRBD2; length: 15; CDR3: CASSLTSGSEETQYF; DNA: TGTGCTAGCAGCTTGACTAGCGGGAGTGAGGAGACCCAGTACTTC
J: TRBJ2-4; V: TRBV3-1; size: -; D: TRBD1; length: 15; CDR3: CASSHGGQGKNIQYF; DNA: TGTGCCAGCAGCCACGGTGGACAGGGGAAAAACATTCAGTACTTC
J: TRBJ2-1; V: TRBV5-1; size: -; D: -; length: 15; CDR3: CASSLEAASYNEQFF; DNA: TGCGCCAGCAGCTTGGAGGCAGCCTCCTACAATGAGCAGTTCTTC
J: TRBJ2-5; V: TRBV7-2; size: many; D: -; length: 12; CDR3: CASSPLRETQYF; DNA: TGTGCCAGCAGCCCCCTCCGGGAGACCCAGTACTTC
J: TRBJ2-5; V: TRBV5-1; size: many; D: -; length: 13; CDR3: CASSPGTRETQYF; DNA: TGCGCCAGCAGTCCCGGGACCCGAGAGACCCAGTACTTC
J: TRBJ2-7; V: TRBV20-1; size: many; D: -; length: 12; CDR3: CSAAGSSYEQYF; DNA: TGCAGTGCTGCAGGGAGCTCCTACGAGCAGTACTTC
J: TRBJ2-6; V: TRBV25-1; size: -; D: TRBD2; length: 17; CDR3: CASSPGREGSGANVLTF; DNA: TGTGCCAGCTCCCCCGGCAGGGAGGGATCTGGGGCCAACGTCCTGACTTTC
J: TRBJ1-4; V: TRBV20-1; size: -; D: TRBD1; length: 13; CDR3: CSARQGSNEKLFF; DNA: TGCAGTGCCCGACAGGGATCTAATGAAAAACTGTTTTTT
J: TRBJ2-7; V: TRBV20-1; size: -; D: -; length: 11; CDR3: CSASRPPEQYF; DNA: TGCAGTGCTTCTCGACCGCCCGAGCAGTACTTC
J: TRBJ2-7; V: TRBV29-1; size: many; D: -; length: 13; CDR3: CSGLGMSSYEQYF; DNA: TGCAGTGGGCTAGGCATGAGCTCCTACGAGCAGTACTTC
J: TRBJ2-2; V: TRBV20-1; size: -; D: TRBD2; length: 20; CDR3: CSAPLWGSSGTSPNTGELFF; DNA: TGCAGTGCCCCCCTTTGGGGTTCTAGCGGGACCTCCCCGAACACCGGGGAGCTGTTTTTT
J: TRBJ2-3; V: TRBV12-3/TRBV12-4; size: -; D: -; length: 14; CDR3: CASTLGGPEGTQYF; DNA: TGTGCCAGCACCCTTGGGGGGCCCGAGGGTACGCAGTATTTT
J: TRBJ2-3; V: TRBV7-2; size: many; D: TRBD2; length: 16; CDR3: CASSLGAGGRTDTQYF; DNA: TGTGCCAGCAGCTTAGGGGCGGGGGGACGCACAGATACGCAGTATTTT
J: TRBJ2-5; V: TRBV3-1; size: -; D: TRBD2; length: 18; CDR3: CATTQFLPGLALGETQYF; DNA: TGTGCCACCACCCAATTCCTCCCGGGACTAGCCTTGGGTGAGACCCAGTACTTC
J: TRBJ2-7; V: TRBV3-1; size: many; D: -; length: 13; CDR3: CASNLRGSYEQYF; DNA: TGTGCCAGCAACCTGCGGGGCTCCTACGAGCAGTACTTC